This is a list of T cell receptor beta chains from one sample in a study of technical replicates of blood from a handful of donors. Repertoires were generated with immunoSEQ multiplex PCR, while TCRdb's copy carries only in-frame clones and drops some. The sample lists 98,000 or so clones, about 96% seen once, with 0.21% in the top ten. Specimen: T cells isolated from PBMCs. These receptors all stem from a human donor in good health. Each CDR3 is given with its conserved first and last residue. The order of the fields is V gene, clone size, J gene, D gene, CDR3 protein, CDR3 DNA. A D gene is named only where the DNA matches it firmly. Where a row states a size, it is once, few, many or the class of an expanded clone; other rows omit it.

>TRBV4-1|.|TRBJ2-5|.
CASSQYDIDQESQYF
TGCGCCAGCAGCCAATACGACATCGACCAAGAGTCCCAGTACTTC
>TRBV2|.|TRBJ1-5|TRBD1
CASSETGVLGNQHF
TGTGCCAGCAGTGAAACAGGGGTCCTCGGTAACCAGCATTTT
>TRBV7-9|.|TRBJ2-1|.
CASSQSSVVDEQFF
TGTGCCAGCAGCCAATCTAGCGTAGTGGATGAGCAGTTCTTC
>TRBV19|.|TRBJ2-7|.
CASSHSASYEQYF
TGTGCCAGTAGTCACAGTGCCTCCTACGAGCAGTACTTC
>TRBV27|once|TRBJ1-5|.
CASSLAGMSNQPQHF
TGTGCCAGCAGTTTGGCAGGGATGAGCAATCAGCCCCAGCATTTT
>TRBV27|.|TRBJ1-2|TRBD1
CASSSGQFYGYTF
TGTGCCAGCAGTTCGGGACAGTTCTATGGCTACACCTTC
>TRBV6-5|.|TRBJ2-1|TRBD2
CASSDPGRAQFF
TGTGCCAGCAGTGACCCTGGGAGGGCTCAGTTCTTC
>TRBV10-2|.|TRBJ1-2|.
CASSEDRFYGYTF
TGCGCCAGCAGTGAAGACAGGTTCTATGGCTACACCTTC
>TRBV19|.|TRBJ2-3|TRBD2
CASSIGLADTQYF
TGTGCCAGTAGTATAGGACTAGCGGATACGCAGTATTTT
>TRBV15|.|TRBJ1-4|TRBD1
CATSRWGDSKEKLFF
TGTGCCACCAGCCGTTGGGGGGACAGCAAGGAAAAACTGTTTTTT
>TRBV21-1|.|TRBJ1-4|.
CASSKGWHLNEKLFF
TGTGCCAGCAGCAAAGGTTGGCACCTTAATGAAAAACTGTTTTTT
>TRBV6-1|.|TRBJ2-7|.
CASREGQTFSYEQYF
TGTGCCAGCAGGGAGGGACAGACATTTTCCTACGAGCAGTACTTC
>TRBV4-1|.|TRBJ1-2|.
CASRLQGSNYGYTF
TGCGCCAGCAGATTACAGGGCTCTAACTATGGCTACACCTTC
>TRBV28|.|TRBJ2-1|.
CASTLTGPYYNEQFF
TGTGCCAGCACCCTCACAGGACCTTACTACAATGAGCAGTTCTTC